Below, 20 T cell receptor beta chains from the same sample are listed, as sequenced in a study of blood T cell repertoires in COVID-19. Profiling relied on immunoSEQ multiplex PCR, and the TCRdb table lists in-frame clones only, not all of them. The top ten hold under 2.5% of the sample, which has 85,000 to 120,000 clones, around nine tenths seen once. Sequencing was carried out using peripheral blood. These receptors were taken from a man aged 50 to 59 with active COVID-19.

The chain joins TRBV24-1 to TRBJ2-2, with TRBD1 matching over 9 bases. The CDR3 loop spans 17 amino acids. Germline V lookup: CDR1 KGHDR, CDR2 SFDVKD. With V trimmed by 2 bases and J by 9 bases, 12 bases remained unmatched. CDR3 sequence reads: CATSDSATGGLHRELFF. DNA of the CDR3: TGTGCCACCAGTGATTCGGCGACAGGGGGACTACACCGGGAGCTGTTTTTT.

The CDR3 DNA is TGTGCCAGCTCCCCCCGGGGGGGCAGCACAGATACGCAGTATTTT. Its protein is CASSPRGGSTDTQYF. The chain recombines TRBV18 with TRBJ2-3, with 8 bases that match TRBD2. Germline CDR1 reads KGHSH; CDR2 reads LQKENI. V was pared by 6 bases and J by 0 bases, with 5 bases of the junction left unmatched. This CDR3 spans 15 amino acids.

The J gene is TRBJ1-2, the V gene TRBV2; 10 bases map to TRBD1. The CDR3 covers 13 residues. The trim removed 4 bases at V and 5 bases at J, leaving 1 base unmatched. Per the germline V gene, CDR1 is SNHLY and CDR2 is FYNNEI. This chain's CDR3 is CASSGGQGYGYTF. The CDR3 region has the DNA TGTGCCAGCAGTGGGGGACAGGGGTATGGCTACACCTTC.

This chain joins TRBV6-5 and TRBJ2-7, with D tentatively TRBD1 (6 bases). CDR1 is MNHEY, CDR2 SVGAGI, per germline. V was clipped by 4 bases and J by 0 bases, with 13 bases between them. The CDR3 runs to 15 residues. The CDR3 coding sequence is TGTGCCAGCAGTTCCGGGACATTAAGCTCCTACGAGCAGTACTTC. Protein: CASSSGTLSSYEQYF.

The chain couples TRBV27 to TRBJ1-4; the D gene is possibly TRBD1 (6 bases). The germline V gene has CDR1 MNHEY and CDR2 SMNVEV (reference sequence). The CDR3 consists of 15 residues. The ends were cut back, 0 bases at V and 4 bases at J, with 9 bases in the middle. The CDR3 spells CASSLSGRGNEKLFF. CDR3 nucleotide sequence: TGTGCCAGCAGTTTATCGGGCAGGGGTAATGAAAAACTGTTTTTT.

The chain is built from TRBV19 and TRBJ1-5; 7 nucleotides agree with TRBD1. Germline assignment: CDR1 LNHDA and CDR2 SQIVND (reference sequence). J gave up 3 bases and V 3 bases, and 2 bases lay outside the gene matches. The CDR3 loop spans 14 amino acids. CDR3 in amino acids: CASSIRGDNQPQHF. In DNA form, the CDR3 reads TGTGCCAGTAGTATCAGGGGGGACAATCAGCCCCAGCATTTT.

J is TRBJ1-2 and V is TRBV18; perhaps TRBD1 as D (6 bases). Germline values: CDR1 KGHSH, CDR2 LQKENI. The CDR3 loop spans 16 amino acids. V shed 3 bases and J shed 8 bases, with 22 bases lying between them. DNA of the CDR3: TGTGCCAGCTCACCCCGCGAAGCAGGGGTGACTGACGGCTACACCTTC. Amino acid sequence: CASSPREAGVTDGYTF.

In the case of this clone: A read error may produce the germline difference seen at one junction end. The J gene is TRBJ2-7, the V gene TRBV11-2, with 10 nucleotides matching TRBD1. The CDR3 consists of 12 residues. Germline lookup yields CDR1 SGHAT and CDR2 FQNNGV. The DNA of the CDR3 is TGTGCCAGCAGCACGGGGACAGGGGAAAAGGACTTC. Translated, it gives CASSTGTGEKDF.

The chain joins TRBV6-5 to TRBJ2-1, with D perhaps TRBD2 (7 bases). The CDR3 has 15 amino acids. V dropped 8 bases and J dropped 6 bases, with 20 bases sitting between them. Germline-derived CDR1 and CDR2 are MNHEY and SVGAGI. Here the CDR3 reads CASAGGAGASNEQFF. The CDR3 DNA follows: TGTGCCAGCGCCGGCGGGGCGGGGGCATCCAATGAGCAGTTCTTC.

This chain joins TRBV9 and TRBJ1-2; D not resolved. The length of the CDR3 is 14 residues. Trimming removed 0 bases from V and 7 bases from J, with 13 bases in between. From germline, CDR1 is SGDLS and CDR2 YYNGEE. CDR3 coding DNA: TGTGCCAGCAGCGTAGTAGGTGGAGAGGTTGGCTACACCTTC. Amino acid sequence: CASSVVGGEVGYTF.

V and J are TRBV5-1 and TRBJ1-2; the D is unclear. CDR1 is SGHRS, CDR2 YFSETQ, per germline. Between the trimmed V and J ends, which lost 0 bases and 2 bases, there was a span of 14 bases. This CDR3 has 16 amino acids. The CDR3 here is CASSLGSGGSNYGYTF. The CDR3 bases are TGCGCCAGCAGCTTGGGGTCCGGAGGGTCAAACTATGGCTACACCTTC.

For the CDR3, the DNA is TGCAGTGCTAGTTCAGGGAACTATGGCTACACCTTC. Translated: CSASSGNYGYTF. The V call is TRBV20-1, the J call TRBJ1-2; possibly TRBD1 for D (5 bases). In germline, CDR1 is DFQATT, CDR2 SNEGSKA (reference sequence). Trimming took off 3 bases at V and 2 bases at J, with 7 bases between the two ends. The CDR3 covers 12 residues.

In the case of this clone: The junction departs from germline at one end; a sequencing error may be responsible. The genes are TRBV6-2 or TRBV6-3 and TRBJ1-2; perhaps TRBD1 as D (5 bases). The CDR3 is 12 amino acids. Per germline, CDR1 MNHEY and CDR2 SVGEGT. CDR3 sequence: CATSYWGDGYTF. CDR3 nucleotide sequence: TGTGCCACCAGTTACTGGGGGGATGGCTACACCTTC.

This clone was detected once. The rearrangement links TRBV5-1 to TRBJ1-1; D possibly corresponds to TRBD1 (6 bases). The CDR3 extends over 15 amino acids. Germline lookup yields CDR1 SGHRS and CDR2 YFSETQ. With 5 bases removed from V and 1 base from J, the gap between germline ends came to 15 bases. The CDR3, as DNA: TGCGCCAGCAGAACTCAGGGGATTCCGAACACTGAAGCTTTCTTT. This sequence encodes CASRTQGIPNTEAFF.

This clone was seen just once. The rearrangement links TRBV7-3 to TRBJ2-3; D is perhaps TRBD1 (6 bases). V was pared by 4 bases and J by 2 bases, with 13 bases between. In germline, CDR1 is SGHTA, CDR2 FQGTGA. The CDR3 runs 15 residues. The CDR3: CASSSTGFPTDTQYF. The CDR3 DNA is TGTGCCAGCAGCTCTACAGGGTTTCCCACAGATACGCAGTATTTT.

The CDR3 DNA follows: TGTGCCAGCAGTGAAGGGCAGAACACAGATACGCAGTATTTT. It encodes CASSEGQNTDTQYF. J is TRBJ2-3 and V is TRBV2; D unclear. The CDR3 length is 14 residues. Germline CDR1 and CDR2: SNHLY and FYNNEI. The V and J ends lost 1 base and 2 bases respectively, with 7 bases between them. The full variable domain, its missing parts supplied by reference TRBV2 and TRBJ2-3, is EPEVTQTPSHQVTQMGQEVILRCVPISNHLYFYWYRQILGQKVEFLVSFYNNEISEKSEIFDDQFSVERPDGSNFTLKIRSTKLEDSAMYFCASSEGQNTDTQYFGPGTRLTVL.

This chain uses TRBV19 with TRBJ1-5; D is undetermined. Germline assignment: CDR1 LNHDA and CDR2 SQIVND (reference sequence). V lost 3 bases to trimming and J lost 2 bases, with 17 bases between them. The CDR3 consists of 17 residues. CDR3 residues: CASSMGGRGLRNQPQHF. CDR3 DNA: TGTGCCAGTAGTATGGGAGGGCGAGGGTTGCGCAATCAGCCCCAGCATTTT.

The chain uses TRBV4-3 and TRBJ2-3; D is undetermined. Germline V gives CDR1 LGHNA, CDR2 YSLEER. The V end lost 0 bases, the J end lost 5 bases, and 9 bases lay between the germline ends. This CDR3 spans 14 amino acids. CDR3 in amino acids: CASSQDTGRDTQYF. CDR3 bases: TGCGCCAGCAGCCAAGATACGGGTAGAGATACGCAGTATTTT.

V gene TRBV3-1 (or the pseudogene TRBV3-2) combines with J gene TRBJ1-5; 8 positions match TRBD1. Germline-derived CDR1 and CDR2 are LGHDT and YNNKEL (reference sequence). V was clipped by 4 bases and J by 6 bases; unmatched bases: 5. This CDR3 contains 14 residues. In nucleotides, the CDR3 is TGTGCCAGCAGCCGGGACAGGTCAATTCAGCCCCAGCATTTT. Amino acid sequence: CASSRDRSIQPQHF.

This chain connects TRBV6-2 or TRBV6-3 to TRBJ1-1, with 9 bases lining up with TRBD1. V lost 5 bases and J lost 3; bases outside the gene matches: 7. This CDR3 contains 15 residues. From germline, CDR1 is MNHEY and CDR2 SVGEGT. The CDR3 bases are TGTGCCAGCAGTCTTGGACAGGGGCGGCACACTGAAGCTTTCTTT. Translating it yields CASSLGQGRHTEAFF.